The rows below give T cell receptor beta chains drawn from one sample of a study of shared clonotypes between healthy human individuals. Assay: immunoSEQ multiplex PCR; the TCRdb copy retains only in-frame clones and omits some. The data contain 950,000 to 1,300,000 clones, about 80% of them singletons. Sequencing was carried out using memory CD4+ T cells sorted from blood. These receptors all come from a man between 18 and 35 years old in good health. The CDR3 runs from the conserved cysteine through the conserved F or W. A D gene is named only where the DNA matches it firmly. Clone size is shown for a subset of rows, as once, few, many or a class of expanded clone.

size | J | V | D | CDR3 | DNA
NA | TRBJ1-2 | TRBV7-9 | NA | CASTPGGNYGYTF | TGTGCCAGCACCCCTGGGGGGAACTATGGCTACACCTTC
NA | TRBJ1-6 | TRBV6-6 | TRBD1 | CASSDRELRTSPLHF | TGTGCCAGCAGTGACAGGGAGTTGAGGACTTCACCCCTCCACTTT
NA | TRBJ2-3 | TRBV19 | NA | CASSSGTDTQYF | TGTGCCAGTTCCAGCGGCACAGATACGCAGTATTTT
NA | TRBJ1-1 | TRBV13 | TRBD1 | CASSFSLGQGVRKAMNTEAFF | TGTGCCAGCAGCTTCTCGTTGGGACAGGGGGTTCGGAAGGCTATGAACACTGAAGCTTTCTTT
few | TRBJ1-2 | TRBV5-1 | TRBD1 | CASGSDRVGYGYTF | TGCGCCAGCGGCTCCGACAGGGTCGGGTATGGCTACACCTTC
NA | TRBJ2-7 | TRBV6-5 | NA | CASSRPTGPPYEQYF | TGTGCCAGCAGTCGCCCGACAGGACCTCCTTACGAGCAGTACTTC
NA | TRBJ2-5 | TRBV29-1 | NA | CSVELGRAYQETQYF | TGCAGCGTTGAGTTAGGAAGGGCTTACCAAGAGACCCAGTACTTC
NA | TRBJ2-6 | TRBV15 | TRBD1 | CATSRDGSQGVGSGANVLTF | TGTGCCACCAGCAGAGATGGTAGCCAGGGGGTAGGCTCTGGGGCCAACGTCCTGACTTTC
NA | TRBJ2-3 | TRBV7-3 | NA | CASSRQSAQDTQYF | TGTGCCAGCAGCCGACAGTCCGCCCAAGATACGCAGTATTTT
NA | TRBJ2-3 | TRBV30 | NA | CAWSHTTDTQYF | TGTGCCTGGAGTCACACTACAGATACGCAGTATTTT
NA | TRBJ1-5 | TRBV19 | NA | CATGQTHSNQPQHF | TGTGCCACCGGACAGACCCATAGCAATCAGCCCCAGCATTTT
NA | TRBJ2-1 | TRBV5-1 | NA | CASSLEGLASGQFF | TGCGCCAGCAGCTTGGAAGGGTTGGCTTCGGGGCAGTTCTTC
NA | TRBJ2-5 | TRBV6-1 | NA | CASRGQPQGTQYF | TGTGCCAGCAGAGGACAGCCCCAAGGGACCCAGTACTTC
NA | TRBJ2-2 | TRBV10-3 | NA | CAISDPRQNTGELFF | TGTGCCATCAGTGACCCCCGACAGAACACCGGGGAGCTGTTTTTT
once | TRBJ1-3 | TRBV28 | NA | CASREKGNTIYF | TGTGCCAGCAGAGAAAAAGGAAACACCATATATTTT
few | TRBJ1-3 | TRBV19 | TRBD1 | CASSISTGRESGNTIYF | TGTGCCAGTAGTATATCGACAGGGCGCGAATCTGGAAACACCATATATTTT
NA | TRBJ1-2 | TRBV4-3 | NA | CASSQDPSGGYTF | TGCGCCAGCAGCCAAGACCCCTCAGGTGGCTACACCTTC
NA | TRBJ2-2 | TRBV11-1 | NA | CASSLAGNTGELFF | TGTGCCAGCAGCTTAGCCGGGAACACCGGGGAGCTGTTTTTT
NA | TRBJ2-1 | TRBV5-1 | NA | CASQPRVDDNEQFF | TGCGCCAGCCAGCCTAGGGTAGACGACAATGAGCAGTTCTTC
NA | TRBJ1-5 | TRBV5-1 | NA | CASSYGMGNQPQHF | TGCGCCAGCAGCTACGGGATGGGGAATCAGCCCCAGCATTTT
NA | TRBJ2-7 | TRBV10-3 | TRBD2 | CAINGDDSGGTYEQYF | TGTGCCATCAACGGAGATGATAGCGGGGGGACCTACGAGCAGTACTTC
few | TRBJ2-1 | TRBV20-1 | NA | CSASQNNEQFF | TGCAGTGCTAGCCAAAACAATGAGCAGTTCTTC
NA | TRBJ1-1 | TRBV7-2 | NA | CASGSGGNTEAFF | TGTGCCAGCGGTTCCGGGGGGAACACTGAAGCTTTCTTT
many | TRBJ2-1 | TRBV28 | NA | CASSLWAGGGEQFF | TGTGCCAGCAGTTTATGGGCCGGGGGCGGTGAGCAGTTCTTC
many | TRBJ2-3 | TRBV30 | NA | CAWSVRGDTQYF | TGTGCCTGGAGTGTACGGGGGGATACGCAGTATTTT
NA | TRBJ2-3 | TRBV4-3 | NA | CASSQDFGRDTQYF | TGCGCCAGCAGCCAAGACTTCGGTAGAGATACGCAGTATTTT
NA | TRBJ2-2 | TRBV9 | NA | CASRFTEAGELFF | TGTGCCAGCAGATTTACGGAGGCCGGGGAGCTGTTTTTT